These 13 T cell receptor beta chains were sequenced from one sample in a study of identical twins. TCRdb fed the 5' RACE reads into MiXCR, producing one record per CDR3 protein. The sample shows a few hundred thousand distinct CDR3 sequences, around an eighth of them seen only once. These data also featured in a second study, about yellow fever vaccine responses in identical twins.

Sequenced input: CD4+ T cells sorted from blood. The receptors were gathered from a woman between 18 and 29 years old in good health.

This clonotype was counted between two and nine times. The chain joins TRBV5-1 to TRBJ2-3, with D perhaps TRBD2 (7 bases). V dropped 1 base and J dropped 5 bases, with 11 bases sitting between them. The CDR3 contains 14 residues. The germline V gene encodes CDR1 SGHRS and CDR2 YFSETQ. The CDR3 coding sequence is TGCGCCAGCAGCTTGTCGGGGGGCCAAGATACGCAGTATTTT. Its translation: CASSLSGGQDTQYF.

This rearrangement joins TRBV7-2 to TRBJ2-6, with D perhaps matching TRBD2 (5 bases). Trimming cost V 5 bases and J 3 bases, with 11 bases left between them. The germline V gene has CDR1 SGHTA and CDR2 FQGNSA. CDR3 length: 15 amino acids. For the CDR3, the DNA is TGTGCCAGCAGCCCGCCGGGGATTGGGGCCAACGTCCTGACTTTC. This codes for CASSPPGIGANVLTF.

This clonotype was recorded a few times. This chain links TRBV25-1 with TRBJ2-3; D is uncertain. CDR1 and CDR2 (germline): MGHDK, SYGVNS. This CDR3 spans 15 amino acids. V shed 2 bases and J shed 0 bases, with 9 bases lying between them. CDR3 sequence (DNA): TGTGCCAGCAGTGAAGTCACAGCTAGCACAGATACGCAGTATTTT. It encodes CASSEVTASTDTQYF.

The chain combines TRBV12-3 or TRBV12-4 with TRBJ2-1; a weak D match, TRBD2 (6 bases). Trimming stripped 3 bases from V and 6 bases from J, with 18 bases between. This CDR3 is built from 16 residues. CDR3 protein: CASSFSGTARPNEQFF. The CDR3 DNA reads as TGTGCCAGCAGTTTTTCCGGGACTGCCAGACCCAATGAGCAGTTCTTC.

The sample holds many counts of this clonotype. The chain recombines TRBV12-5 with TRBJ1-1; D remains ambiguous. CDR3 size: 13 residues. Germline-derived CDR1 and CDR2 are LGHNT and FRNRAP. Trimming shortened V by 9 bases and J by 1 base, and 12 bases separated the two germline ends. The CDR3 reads CASSRTRNTEAFF. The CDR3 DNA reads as TGTGCTAGCAGCAGGACGAGGAACACTGAAGCTTTCTTT.

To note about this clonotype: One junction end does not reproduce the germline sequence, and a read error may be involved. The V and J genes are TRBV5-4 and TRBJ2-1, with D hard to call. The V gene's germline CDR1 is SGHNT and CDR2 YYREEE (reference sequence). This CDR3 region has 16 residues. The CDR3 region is CASILMRRNYDNEQFF. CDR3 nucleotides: TGTGCCAGCATCTTGATGCGTAGGAATTACGACAATGAGCAGTTCTTC. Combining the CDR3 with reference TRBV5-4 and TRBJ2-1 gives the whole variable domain ETGVTQSPTHLIKTRGQQVTLRCSSQSGHNTVSWYQQALGQGPQFIFQYYREEENGRGNFPPRFSGLQFPNYSSELNVNALELDDSALYLCASILMRRNYDNEQFFGPGTRLTVL.

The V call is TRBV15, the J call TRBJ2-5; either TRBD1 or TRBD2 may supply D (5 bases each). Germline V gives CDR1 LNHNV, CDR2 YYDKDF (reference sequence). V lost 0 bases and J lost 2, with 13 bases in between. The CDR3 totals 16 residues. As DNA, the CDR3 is TGTGCCACCAGCAGAGAAGGGGAGTTTCGACAAGAGACCCAGTACTTC. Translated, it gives CATSREGEFRQETQYF.

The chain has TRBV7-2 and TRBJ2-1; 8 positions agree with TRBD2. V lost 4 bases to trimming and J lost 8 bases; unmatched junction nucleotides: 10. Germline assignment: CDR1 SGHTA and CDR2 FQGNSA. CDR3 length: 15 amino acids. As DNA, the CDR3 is TGTGCCAGCAGCTCATTAACCGTCGGGGGGGATGAGCAGTTCTTC. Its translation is CASSSLTVGGDEQFF. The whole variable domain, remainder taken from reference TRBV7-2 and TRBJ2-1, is GAGVSQSPSNKVTEKGKDVELRCDPISGHTALYWYRQSLGQGLEFLIYFQGNSAPDKSGLPSDRFSAERTGGSVSTLTIQRTQQEDSAVYLCASSSLTVGGDEQFFGPGTRLTVL.

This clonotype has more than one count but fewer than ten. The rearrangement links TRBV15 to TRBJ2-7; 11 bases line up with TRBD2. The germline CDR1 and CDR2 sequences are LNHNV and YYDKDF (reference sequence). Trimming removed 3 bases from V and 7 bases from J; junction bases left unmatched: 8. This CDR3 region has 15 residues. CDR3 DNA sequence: TGTGCCACCAGCAGGACACTAGCGGGAGTGGGAGAGCAGTACTTC. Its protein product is CATSRTLAGVGEQYF.

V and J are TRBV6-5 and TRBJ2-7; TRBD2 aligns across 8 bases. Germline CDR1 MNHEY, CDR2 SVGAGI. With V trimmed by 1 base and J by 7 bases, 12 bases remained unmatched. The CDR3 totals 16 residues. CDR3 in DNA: TGTGCCAGCAGTTACTTACCGGGAGGGCTAAGTAGGGAGCAGTACTTC. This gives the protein CASSYLPGGLSREQYF.

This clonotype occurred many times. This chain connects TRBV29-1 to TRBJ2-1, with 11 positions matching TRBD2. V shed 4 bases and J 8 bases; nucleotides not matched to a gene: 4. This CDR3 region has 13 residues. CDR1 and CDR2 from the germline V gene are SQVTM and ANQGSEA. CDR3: CSVVVAGGHEQFF. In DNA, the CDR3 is TGCAGCGTTGTAGTAGCGGGGGGGCATGAGCAGTTCTTC.

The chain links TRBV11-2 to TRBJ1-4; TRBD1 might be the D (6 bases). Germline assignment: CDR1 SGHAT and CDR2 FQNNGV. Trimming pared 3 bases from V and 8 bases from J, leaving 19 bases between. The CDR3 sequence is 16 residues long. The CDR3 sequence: CASSFLGGGGVEKLFF. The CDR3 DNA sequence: TGTGCCAGCAGCTTCCTAGGGGGGGGCGGTGTAGAAAAACTGTTTTTT.

CDR3 protein: CASSFGDRAKHLGEQFF. The CDR3 DNA sequence: TGTGCCAGCAGCTTCGGGGACAGGGCAAAGCACTTGGGTGAGCAGTTCTTC. The chain joins TRBV7-3 to TRBJ2-1; 9 nucleotides align to TRBD1. This CDR3 has 17 residues. In germline, CDR1 is SGHTA, CDR2 FQGTGA. Trimming took 3 bases from V and 9 from J; bases not matched to a gene: 15.